The 9 T cell receptor beta chains listed next were all sequenced from one sample in a study of T-cell reconstitution after alpha-beta-depleted transplantation in children. For TCRbeta, the library was prepared with unique molecular identifiers. TCRdb independently ran MiXCR on the PCR reads; one entry per CDR3 protein. This sample carries some 500,000 distinct CDR3 sequences, 32% of them seen once, and the ten largest clones take 2.4%. The sample here was PBMCs from the stem cell graft donor, taken from the stem cell graft. Source of these receptors: a human donor who donated a stem cell graft to a child with aplastic anemia.

V usage is TRBV14 and J usage is TRBJ1-2; tentative D call: TRBD1 (6 bases). This CDR3 contains 15 residues. Germline lookup yields CDR1 SGHDN and CDR2 FVKESK. Trimming stripped 3 bases from V and 4 bases from J, with 15 bases between. The CDR3 loop is CASSHIKGGAYGYTF. For the CDR3, the DNA is TGTGCCAGCAGCCATATAAAGGGGGGAGCCTATGGCTACACCTTC.

This clonotype has only a few counts. The chain carries TRBV20-1 and TRBJ2-7, with D tentatively TRBD1 (6 bases). V was cut by 3 bases and J by 5 bases, with 17 bases left in between. The CDR3 contains 14 residues. Germline values: CDR1 DFQATT, CDR2 SNEGSKA (reference sequence). The CDR3 is CSARRGGVGHEQYF. CDR3 nucleotide sequence: TGCAGTGCTAGGCGAGGGGGAGTAGGCCACGAGCAGTACTTC.

The chain employs TRBV12-3 or TRBV12-4 and TRBJ1-1; TRBD1 matches 7 bases. With 6 bases clipped from V and 5 bases from J, the junction kept 6 bases outside the gene matches. CDR3 length equals 13 residues. CDR3 loop: CASRTGSETEAFF. CDR3 nucleotides: TGTGCCAGCAGGACAGGGTCGGAGACTGAAGCTTTCTTT.

The V gene is TRBV12-3 or TRBV12-4, the J gene TRBJ2-5, with TRBD1 matching over 11 bases. There are 15 residues in the CDR3. Trimming took 8 bases from V and 2 from J; bases not matched to a gene: 7. The CDR3 protein is CASQTGTGGQETQYF. The DNA for the CDR3 is TGTGCCAGCCAGACCGGGACAGGGGGACAAGAGACCCAGTACTTC.

This clonotype turned up a few times. The chain recombines TRBV20-1 with TRBJ2-7; the D gene is possibly TRBD2 (6 bases). The V gene's germline CDR1 is DFQATT and CDR2 SNEGSKA (reference sequence). V lost 3 bases to trimming and J lost 2 bases, with 14 bases between them. The CDR3 is 14 residues long. The CDR3 DNA reads TGCAGTGCTAGTCGACCGGGAGCCCCCTACGAGCAGTACTTC. Its protein is CSASRPGAPYEQYF.

The gene calls are TRBV25-1 and TRBJ2-1; either TRBD1 or TRBD2 may fit D (5 bases each). The CDR3 consists of 13 residues. Germline values: CDR1 MGHDK, CDR2 SYGVNS. V lost 10 bases, J lost 5 bases, and 15 bases lay in between. CDR3 nucleotides: TGTGCCACACCGGGACCCAATGACAATGAGCAGTTCTTC. Translated, it gives CATPGPNDNEQFF.

This chain uses TRBV29-1 with TRBJ2-4; D is ambiguous. This CDR3 comprises 13 residues. Trimming removed 5 bases from V and 6 bases from J, with 14 bases in between. Per germline, CDR1 SQVTM and CDR2 ANQGSEA. The CDR3 spells CSVLLFPTNIQYF. DNA for the CDR3: TGCAGCGTTTTATTGTTTCCAACAAACATTCAGTACTTC.

This clonotype was seen only a few times. This chain links TRBV7-2 with TRBJ1-5; maybe TRBD1 (5 bases). The germline CDR1 and CDR2 sequences are SGHTA and FQGNSA. This CDR3 comprises 13 residues. V was pared by 2 bases and J by 5 bases, with 7 bases between. The CDR3 sequence is CASSLSRDQPQHF. The CDR3 nucleotides read TGTGCCAGCAGCTTATCCAGGGATCAGCCCCAGCATTTT.

Only a few counts were recorded for this clonotype. The chain combines TRBV29-1 with TRBJ2-7; 8 bases are a match to TRBD1. This CDR3 is 12 amino acids long. V lost 6 bases to trimming and J lost 0 bases; unmatched junction nucleotides: 1. In germline, CDR1 is SQVTM, CDR2 ANQGSEA. As DNA, the CDR3 is TGCAGCGTGGGACAGGACTCCTACGAGCAGTACTTC. Translation gives CSVGQDSYEQYF.